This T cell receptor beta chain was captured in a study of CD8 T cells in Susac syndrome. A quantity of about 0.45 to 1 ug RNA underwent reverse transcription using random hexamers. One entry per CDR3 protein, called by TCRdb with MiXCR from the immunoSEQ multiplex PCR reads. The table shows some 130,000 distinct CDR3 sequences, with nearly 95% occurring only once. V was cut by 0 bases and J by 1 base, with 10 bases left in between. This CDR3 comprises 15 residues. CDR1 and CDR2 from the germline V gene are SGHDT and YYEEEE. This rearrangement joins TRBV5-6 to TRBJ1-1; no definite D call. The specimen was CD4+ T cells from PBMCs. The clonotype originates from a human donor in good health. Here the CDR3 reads CASSLGPLRNTEAFF. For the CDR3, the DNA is TGTGCCAGCAGCTTGGGCCCCCTGAGGAACACTGAAGCTTTCTTT.